This entry is about one T cell receptor (beta chain). Its recognized antigen is unknown. No base quality values were provided; no much bigger clone lies one nucleotide off. The data originate from a study of early T cells in non-severe SARS-CoV-2 infection (dated by TCRdb to the early 2020s). General notes on the study: TCR sequencing used bulk RNA from unsorted whole blood, so alpha and beta chains could not be paired.

The paper as a whole reports these results and caveats: VDJdb matching was skewed toward anti-spike CD8 responses and likely underestimated virus-specific expansions, missing private and CD4 specificities.

The library came from 5' RACE. The data were produced on a NextSeq 500. In the TCR library protocol, unique molecular identifiers were attached to individual cDNA molecules to correct for PCR bias and sequencing error. Both TCR alpha and beta chains were sequenced, and tight co-correlation was observed between alpha and beta sequence abundances in each sample. Concerning the study's data processing: Decombinator V4 was used to annotate the V gene, J gene and CDR3 of the TCR sequences. Expanded TCRs were defined as changing significantly between any two time points under a Poisson model with p below 0.0001. TCR abundances were normalised to the total number of TCRs sequenced in each sample and reported as counts per million. TRAV1-2 paired with TRAJ12, TRAJ20 or TRAJ33 defined MAIT TCRs, while TRAV10 paired with TRAJ18 defined iNKT TCRs. VDJdb, accessed 1 November 2021, was searched for CMV, EBV and SARS-CoV-2 annotated TCRs, with TCRs annotated for multiple antigens excluded. In-frame beta chains were kept once TCRdb had trimmed the public reads at Q25 with fastp and called clones with MiXCR. Identical CDR3 protein sequences are pooled into one entry, listed with their most common genes and DNA. TCRdb's processing, not the authors', yielded these V and J calls. For this sample there are more than 70,000 distinct CDR3 sequences; roughly 13% appear just once. The top ten clones comprise roughly 13% of the sample.

The study was a case-control design nested within a healthcare worker cohort in London, UK, with weekly nasopharyngeal swab PCR tests and blood sampling. Between 23 and 31 March 2020, the week of the UK lockdown, healthcare workers were enrolled and then followed up weekly for as long as 16 weeks. Relative to germline, V is 7 bases shorter and J is 7 bases shorter, with 14 bases between their ends. From cysteine to phenylalanine, the CDR3 is 11 amino acids long. Only CDR3 DNA remains: 33 bases, in frame from the first base. CDR1 and CDR2 (SQVTM, ANQGSEA) derive from the germline V gene. Sequenced input: whole blood. The sequence was obtained from an adult who was a healthcare worker with PCR-confirmed SARS-CoV-2 infection or an uninfected control (not recorded which). This chain is built from TRBV29-1 and TRBJ2-7; no D gene call is confident. The CDR3 loop reads CSASELREQYF. The base sequence is TGCAGCGCGTCAGAGCTACGGGAGCAGTACTTC.